This T cell receptor beta chain appears in the sequencing data of a study of blood T cell repertoires in COVID-19. Study at large: Acute-phase and convalescent COVID-19 samples originated in the United States, Italy and Spain. PBMCs, B-cell-depleted T cells, or T cells were the source of the cDNA or gDNA that made up the material.

Authors' processing steps: It was from reference gene primer amplification that nucleated cell counts were estimated. Sequenced by immunoSEQ multiplex PCR; TCRdb stores in-frame clones only, minus some. V, J and clone size reflect that table, while D and trimming were determined from the DNA. Among fewer than 150,000 clones, 80% to 85% were seen once, and the ten largest hold 12%. The CDR3 runs to 15 residues. Germline values: CDR1 SQVTM, CDR2 ANQGSEA. V lost 4 bases and J lost 1; bases outside the gene matches: 8. Sequenced input: peripheral blood. This rearrangement joins TRBV29-1 to TRBJ1-2, with 8 nucleotides matching TRBD1. The sequence came from a woman aged 25 to 39 who had recovered from COVID-19. In nucleotides, the CDR3 is TGCAGCGTTGTTAGAGCTACAGGGGGTAACTATGGCTACACCTTC. It is translated as CSVVRATGGNYGYTF. Looking up the rest from reference TRBV29-1 and TRBJ1-2 gives the full variable domain: SAVISQKPSRDICQRGTSLTIQCQVDSQVTMMFWYRQQPGQSLTLIATANQGSEATYESGFVIDKFPISRPNLTFSTLTVSNMSPEDSSIYLCSVVRATGGNYGYTFGSGTRLTVV.